This TCR beta chain was sequenced in a study of beta chain features in type 1 diabetes. Study conclusions and caveats: More deletions and fewer insertions at VDJ junctions were found in patients with type 1 diabetes. Type 1 diabetes patients had TCRB CDR3s that were shorter (moderately but significantly so) in all four CD4+ subsets.

Sorting produced populations that all topped 95% purity. The whole isolated RNA underwent reverse transcription, so sequencing captured expressed TCRB transcripts. Libraries were prepared by immunoSEQ multiplex PCR; TCRdb keeps only in-frame clonotypes and omits some of them. The table records about 370,000 clones, over 8.5% of them present only once. This clone was seen at least ten times. Its specificity is unknown. The ends were cut back, 4 bases at V and 6 bases at J, with 13 bases in the middle. This CDR3 is 14 amino acids long. The germline V gene encodes CDR1 SGHRS and CDR2 YFSETQ. Sequenced: central memory CD4+ T cells from blood. This sequence was found in a young man with type 1 diabetes. The rearrangement uses TRBV5-1 and TRBJ1-4, with a tentative D call TRBD1 (6 bases). CDR3 bases: TGCGCCAGCAGCCCCGGGACATTTGATGAAAAACTGTTTTTT. It translates to CASSPGTFDEKLFF.